The clone carrying this TCR beta chain was observed at least ten times. Its cognate antigen is unknown. The source of the sample is a study of human T cells and chemical hapten exposure. Study-level results: The study found that DPC sensitization did not change TCRs above 1 in 1000 frequency. PT1 expanded TCR counts correlated positively with patch test score.

Time point: pre-sensitization, week 0. Treatment in this sample: therapeutic diphenylcyclopropenone sensitization with weekly scalp DPC. Donors, patients with alopecia ranging from 18 to 70 years old and judged suitable for DPC, provided samples. Via MiXCR, TCRdb re-called the RACE reads, giving one row per CDR3 protein. Of around 380,000 distinct CDR3 sequences in the sample, approximately 5.8% are singletons; the top ten hold around 8%. The germline CDR1 and CDR2 sequences are SGHTA and FQGNSA. V was shortened by 2 bases and J by 5 bases, with 13 bases between the two germline ends. The CDR3 has 15 amino acids.

The source material was whole blood, sampled in connection with sensitization to the hapten diphenylcyclopropenone (DPC). The J gene is TRBJ2-1, the V gene TRBV7-2; D gene ambiguous. The receptor comes from a woman between 18 and 30 years old with alopecia areata. Some clones in this sample may be carry-over from other donors' samples. In DNA, the CDR3 is TGTGCCAGCAGCTTACTTACGAGCAGAAACAATGAGCAGTTCTTC. As protein: CASSLLTSRNNEQFF.